This passage covers 3 T cell receptor beta chains from one sample sequenced in a study of blood T cell repertoires in COVID-19. The method was immunoSEQ multiplex PCR; TCRdb's version includes in-frame clones alone and lacks a portion of them. Of around 270,000 clones listed, roughly 84% were seen once; the top ten hold more than 1.5%. Sample: peripheral blood. The receptors were gathered from a woman in her forties who had recovered from COVID-19.

A few counts support this clone. J is TRBJ1-1 and V is TRBV6-1, with D uncertain. CDR1 and CDR2 (germline): MNHNS, SASEGT. This CDR3 is 15 amino acids long. V lost 0 bases, J lost 4 bases, and 12 bases lay in between. The CDR3 DNA reads TGTGCCAGCAGTGAAGCGGTCATGCTCGGCACTGAAGCTTTCTTT. It yields the protein CASSEAVMLGTEAFF.

The chain recombines TRBV4-1 with TRBJ1-1; 7 positions agree with TRBD1. V lost 4 bases, J lost 7 bases, and 9 bases stayed unmatched. In germline, CDR1 is MGHRA, CDR2 YSYEKL. This CDR3 is built from 14 residues. The CDR3 sequence is CASSPTGTENEAFF. The CDR3 nucleotides are TGCGCCAGCAGCCCCACCGGGACAGAAAATGAAGCTTTCTTT.

J is TRBJ2-1 and V is TRBV6-5, with 10 bases lining up with TRBD2. Unmatched junction bases numbered 6, after V lost 6 bases and J lost 7 bases. The CDR3 runs to 14 residues. The germline CDR1 and CDR2 sequences are MNHEY and SVGAGI. CDR3 region: CASSLSGGWNEQFF. In DNA, the CDR3 is TGTGCCAGCAGCCTTAGCGGGGGGTGGAATGAGCAGTTCTTC.